The next 24 T cell receptor beta chains were all read from a single sample in a study of blood T cell repertoires in COVID-19. The repertoire was sequenced with immunoSEQ multiplex PCR; TCRdb's copy has only in-frame clones and lacks some. The sample lists around 150,000 clones; 80% to 90% were seen once. The sequenced sample consisted of peripheral blood. These receptors all come from a woman aged 60-70 years with COVID-19, enrolled during active disease.

This chain joins TRBV24-1 and TRBJ1-1; tentatively, D is TRBD1 (6 bases). The CDR3 runs 14 residues. Germline CDR1 reads KGHDR; CDR2 reads SFDVKD. Trimming left V 4 bases short and J 10 bases short, with 18 bases between. The CDR3 sequence: CATSDPTGTQGAFF. The CDR3 DNA follows: TGTGCCACCAGTGACCCCACAGGGACGCAAGGAGCTTTCTTT.

The rearrangement links TRBV6-5 to TRBJ1-1; 8 bases are a match to TRBD1. Germline V gene lookup returns CDR1 MNHEY and CDR2 SVGAGI. This CDR3 comprises 14 residues. The ends lost 4 bases at V and 3 bases at J; junction bases unmatched: 4. CDR3 loop: CASSWDRSDTEAFF. CDR3 DNA sequence: TGTGCCAGCAGTTGGGACAGGTCCGACACTGAAGCTTTCTTT.

This clone was counted once. The chain is built from TRBV7-9 and TRBJ2-3; tentatively, D is TRBD1 (6 bases). The V end lost 11 bases, the J end lost 5 bases, and 29 bases lay between the germline ends. Germline V gene lookup returns CDR1 SEHNR and CDR2 FQNEAQ (reference sequence). The CDR3 is made up of 17 amino acids. Here the CDR3 DNA reads TGTGCCGGATCCCTTTCTAACGGGCAGGGACATAAAGATACGCAGTATTTT. Encoded protein: CAGSLSNGQGHKDTQYF.

The chain is built from TRBV5-5 and TRBJ1-4; D remains unclear. The germline gives CDR1 SGHKS, CDR2 YYEKEE (reference sequence). Trimming stripped 3 bases from V and 8 bases from J, with 11 bases between. CDR3 length: 13 amino acids. CDR3 DNA sequence: TGTGCCAGCAGCTCCGGGGTTGGAGAAAAACTGTTTTTT. It translates to CASSSGVGEKLFF.

The chain combines TRBV10-3 with TRBJ1-3; 8 bases map to TRBD1. This CDR3 region has 18 residues. Germline values: CDR1 ENHRY, CDR2 SYGVKD. With 3 bases clipped from V and 0 bases from J, the junction kept 10 bases outside the gene matches. CDR3 nucleotide sequence: TGTGCCATCAGTGAATGGGACAGGTCATTAAGCTCTGGAAACACCATATATTTT. This translates into CAISEWDRSLSSGNTIYF.

With regard to this clone: An end of the junction does not agree with germline; a read error may underlie this. The chain has TRBV3-1 (or the pseudogene TRBV3-2) and TRBJ2-6; tentative D call: TRBD1 (5 bases). CDR1 and CDR2 from the germline V gene are LGHDT and YNNKEL (reference sequence). The CDR3 spans 17 residues. This CDR3 reads CASTQWGEKSGANVLTF. CDR3 in DNA: TGTGCCAGCACCCAATGGGGCGAGAAGTCTGGGGCCAACGTCCTGACTTTC.

This sequence joins TRBV7-3 and TRBJ2-1; 7 bases are a match to TRBD2. The CDR3 consists of 15 residues. Trimming cost V 3 bases and J 6 bases; bases outside gene matches: 8. CDR1 and CDR2 (germline): SGHTA, FQGTGA. The CDR3 region is CASSFITSALNEQFF. In nucleotides, the CDR3 is TGTGCCAGCAGCTTTATTACTAGCGCACTCAATGAGCAGTTCTTC.

V gene TRBV30 combines with J gene TRBJ1-5, with D perhaps matching TRBD1 (6 bases). Germline V gene sequence: CDR1 GTSNPN, CDR2 SVGIG (reference sequence). With 1 base removed from V and 7 bases from J, the gap between germline ends came to 14 bases. The CDR3 extends over 14 amino acids. The CDR3 nucleotides read TGTGCCTGGAGTGACCTCGGGGGGGGCCAGCCCCAGCATTTT. Its protein product is CAWSDLGGGQPQHF.

The V call is TRBV5-6, the J call TRBJ1-2; no firm D call. V was clipped by 0 bases and J by 2 bases, with 11 bases between them. Germline CDR1 and CDR2: SGHDT and YYEEEE. The CDR3 contains 15 residues. CDR3 nucleotides: TGTGCCAGCAGCTTGGACGGCAGGCGAAACTATGGCTACACCTTC. It specifies CASSLDGRRNYGYTF.

V gene TRBV6-5 combines with J gene TRBJ1-2; no definite D call. Germline V CDR1 and CDR2: MNHEY, SVGAGI. This CDR3 spans 13 amino acids. Trimming removed 8 bases at V and 4 bases at J, with 14 bases between. CDR3: CASVDSLFYGYTF. In DNA, the CDR3 is TGTGCCAGCGTCGATAGTCTTTTCTATGGCTACACCTTC.

This chain joins TRBV4-1 and TRBJ1-1; D not resolved. The germline V gene encodes CDR1 MGHRA and CDR2 YSYEKL. Trimming took 6 bases from V and 3 from J, leaving 14 bases between them. CDR3 length: 14 amino acids. The chain's CDR3 is CASRNRVSDTEAFF. CDR3 in DNA: TGCGCCAGCAGAAATCGGGTTTCTGACACTGAAGCTTTCTTT.

The chain has TRBV27 and TRBJ1-2; 9 bases map to TRBD1. Trimming took 4 bases from V and 7 from J; bases not matched to a gene: 4. The CDR3 has 13 residues. Germline CDR1 reads MNHEY; CDR2 reads SMNVEV (reference sequence). As DNA, the CDR3 is TGTGCCAGCAGTTCCCGGACAGGGGCTGGCTACACCTTC. It yields the protein CASSSRTGAGYTF.

The rearrangement links TRBV5-1 to TRBJ2-1; 9 nucleotides match TRBD1. The CDR3 is 17 amino acids. Trimming at V came to 1 base and at J to 2 bases, leaving 7 bases not matched to a gene. The germline V gene encodes CDR1 SGHRS and CDR2 YFSETQ. The CDR3 nucleotides are TGCGCCAGCAGCTTGAAGCGGACAGGGGAGCCCTACAATGAGCAGTTCTTC. Amino acids: CASSLKRTGEPYNEQFF.

The CDR3 reads CASSLQDSPLHF. The CDR3 region has the DNA TGTGCCAGCAGCCTACAGGATTCACCCCTCCACTTT. This chain uses TRBV7-9 with TRBJ1-6; a weak D match, TRBD1 (5 bases). CDR1 SEHNR and CDR2 FQNEAQ come from the germline V gene (reference sequence). Trimming stripped 5 bases from V and 8 bases from J, with 7 bases between. The CDR3 contains 12 residues. Full variable domain (rest looked up from reference TRBV7-9 and TRBJ1-6): DTGVSQNPRHKITKRGQNVTFRCDPISEHNRLYWYRQTLGQGPEFLTYFQNEAQLEKSRLLSDRFSAERPKGSFSTLEIQRTEQGDSAMYLCASSLQDSPLHFGNGTRLTVT.

V gene TRBV7-9 combines with J gene TRBJ2-1; TRBD2 is a possible D gene (6 bases). CDR1 SEHNR and CDR2 FQNEAQ come from the germline V gene (reference sequence). The CDR3 has 13 amino acids. Trimming pared 7 bases from V and 6 bases from J, leaving 13 bases between. The CDR3 here is CASTPTGGNEQFF. The DNA for the CDR3 is TGTGCCAGCACCCCCACCGGGGGCAATGAGCAGTTCTTC. Filled out from reference TRBV7-9 and TRBJ2-1, the complete variable domain reads DTGVSQNPRHKITKRGQNVTFRCDPISEHNRLYWYRQTLGQGPEFLTYFQNEAQLEKSRLLSDRFSAERPKGSFSTLEIQRTEQGDSAMYLCASTPTGGNEQFFGPGTRLTVL.

V gene TRBV18 combines with J gene TRBJ1-1; maybe TRBD1 (5 bases). The V end was cut by 3 bases, the J end by 1 base, with 15 bases between. The CDR3 contains 16 residues. Germline lookup yields CDR1 KGHSH and CDR2 LQKENI. The CDR3 reads CASSPQTGGSNTEAFF. The CDR3 nucleotides read TGTGCCAGCTCACCTCAAACCGGGGGATCGAACACTGAAGCTTTCTTT. Drawing the rest from reference TRBV18 and TRBJ1-1, the complete variable domain is NAGVMQNPRHLVRRRGQEARLRCSPMKGHSHVYWYRQLPEEGLKFMVYLQKENIIDESGMPKERFSAEFPKEGPSILRIQQVVRGDSAAYFCASSPQTGGSNTEAFFGQGTRLTVV.

The chain recombines TRBV6-5 with TRBJ2-2, with 7 bases fitting TRBD1. From germline, CDR1 is MNHEY and CDR2 SVGAGI. The CDR3 totals 14 residues. V shed 5 bases, J shed 8 bases, and the junction held 8 bases outside the gene matches. The CDR3 bases are TGTGCCAGCAGTATAACGACAGGGCAAGGGGAGCTGTTTTTT. Translating gives CASSITTGQGELFF.

Only a few counts were recorded for this clone. V is TRBV7-9 and J is TRBJ2-3; 7 positions match TRBD1. Unmatched junction bases numbered 2, after V lost 5 bases and J lost 0 bases. Per germline, CDR1 SEHNR and CDR2 FQNEAQ (reference sequence). The CDR3 consists of 14 residues. CDR3 nucleotide sequence: TGTGCCAGCAGCCGACAGGGCAGCACAGATACGCAGTATTTT. Its protein product is CASSRQGSTDTQYF.

This sequence joins TRBV19 and TRBJ1-1; D not certain. This CDR3 spans 13 amino acids. CDR1 LNHDA and CDR2 SQIVND come from the germline V gene (reference sequence). Trimming left V 5 bases short and J 5 bases short, with 12 bases between. The CDR3 DNA sequence: TGTGCCAGTAGTCCCTCTCAGAGGACTGAAGCTTTCTTT. Translated, it gives CASSPSQRTEAFF.

The chain recombines TRBV19 with TRBJ1-2; TRBD1 agrees at 8 bases. Trimming removed 5 bases from V and 3 bases from J; junction bases left unmatched: 8. CDR3 length equals 15 residues. Germline V gene sequence: CDR1 LNHDA, CDR2 SQIVND (reference sequence). In DNA, the CDR3 is TGTGCCAGTAGTGTTGACCGGGACAGGTACTATGGCTACACCTTC. Translating gives CASSVDRDRYYGYTF.

This clone was observed a handful of times. The rearrangement uses TRBV10-3 and TRBJ2-7; possible D gene TRBD2, 6 bases. CDR1 is ENHRY, CDR2 SYGVKD, per germline. The CDR3 spans 13 residues. With 6 bases removed from V and 6 bases from J, the gap between germline ends came to 15 bases. The CDR3 DNA reads as TGTGCCATCAGCGAGAATGGGGGAGGCGAGCAGTACTTC. Amino acid sequence: CAISENGGGEQYF.

This chain joins TRBV19 and TRBJ1-2; TRBD1 is a possible D gene (6 bases). V was cut by 4 bases and J by 3 bases, with 9 bases left in between. This CDR3 has 13 residues. Germline V gene data show CDR1 as LNHDA and CDR2 as SQIVND (reference sequence). CDR3 in amino acids: CASSKDSDYGYTF. The CDR3 region has the DNA TGTGCCAGTAGTAAGGACAGTGACTATGGCTACACCTTC.

V and J are TRBV7-8 and TRBJ1-1; TRBD1 might be the D (6 bases). V lost 3 bases, J lost 5 bases, and 16 bases lay in between. The CDR3 extends over 15 amino acids. Germline V gene sequence: CDR1 SGHVS, CDR2 FQNEAQ. CDR3 sequence (DNA): TGTGCCAGCAGCTTCCCCAATACAGGGAAGACTGAAGCTTTCTTT. Its protein product is CASSFPNTGKTEAFF.

The chain links TRBV5-1 to TRBJ2-1, with TRBD2 matching over 9 bases. The CDR3 totals 16 residues. Germline V gene sequence: CDR1 SGHRS, CDR2 YFSETQ. The ends lost 4 bases at V and 0 bases at J; junction bases unmatched: 5. The CDR3 DNA is TGCGCCAGCAGCGCGACTAGCGGTAGCTCCTACAATGAGCAGTTCTTC. Its translation is CASSATSGSSYNEQFF.